This T cell receptor (beta chain) was identified during a study of blood T cell repertoires in COVID-19. Turning to the study itself: Donors in the United States, Italy and Spain gave samples during acute or convalescent COVID-19. Sample material is recorded as cDNA or gDNA derived from T cells, B-cell-depleted T cells, or PBMCs.

Source study methods: Estimates of nucleated cell counts were drawn from the amplification of reference gene primers. Sequencing was performed with immunoSEQ multiplex PCR; in TCRdb, only in-frame clones are kept and a portion is missing. That table gives V, J and clone size, and the DNA gave D and trimming. The sample lists nearly 200,000 clones, around four fifths occurring once. Germline-derived CDR1 and CDR2 are LNHDA and SQIVND (reference sequence). This CDR3 has 15 residues. Trimming took off 5 bases at V and 5 bases at J, with 16 bases between the two ends. The Seattle patients, enrolled during active infection, were followed longitudinally.

The sequenced sample consisted of peripheral blood. The TCR sequence derives from a man aged 55-75 years with COVID-19, enrolled during active disease. The chain combines TRBV19 with TRBJ1-5, with TRBD1 as a possible D gene (5 bases). This chain's CDR3 is CASSPRQGRDQPQHF. The CDR3 bases are TGTGCCAGTAGTCCGAGGCAGGGTAGAGATCAGCCCCAGCATTTT.